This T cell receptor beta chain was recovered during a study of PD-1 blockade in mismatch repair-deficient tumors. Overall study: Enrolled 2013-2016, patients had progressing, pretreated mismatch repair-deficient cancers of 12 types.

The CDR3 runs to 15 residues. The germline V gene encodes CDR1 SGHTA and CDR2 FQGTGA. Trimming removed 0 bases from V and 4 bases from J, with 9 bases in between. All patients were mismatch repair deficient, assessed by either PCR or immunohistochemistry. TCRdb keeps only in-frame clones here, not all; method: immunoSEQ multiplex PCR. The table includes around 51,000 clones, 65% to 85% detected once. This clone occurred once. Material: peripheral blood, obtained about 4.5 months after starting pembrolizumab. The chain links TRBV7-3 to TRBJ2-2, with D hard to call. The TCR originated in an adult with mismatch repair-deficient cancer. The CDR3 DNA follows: TGTGCCAGCAGCTTAACGGCTGGGGTCACCGGGGAGCTGTTTTTT. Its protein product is CASSLTAGVTGELFF.